Listed below are T cell receptor beta chains from one sample, sequenced in a study of T cell responses to AZD1222 COVID-19 vaccine. Assay used: immunoSEQ multiplex PCR; TCRdb lists only in-frame clones, some missing. The repertoire consists of 85,000 to 90,000 clones, with roughly 89% occurring once and the leading ten covering 4.5% to 5%. Here the sequenced sample was peripheral blood, taken 28 days after the second AZD1222 dose. All receptors come from an adult who received the AZD1222 COVID-19 vaccine. Both conserved end residues are trimmed from each CDR3. D genes are given only for firm matches.

D,J,V,CDR3
-,TRBJ1-4,TRBV7-9,ASSLKPDHEKLF
-,TRBJ1-1,TRBV18,ASSSRDTGTTEAF
TRBD2,TRBJ2-1,TRBV11-2,ASSLREAGGLYNEQF
TRBD1,TRBJ1-2,TRBV5-1,ASSLVQGALNYGYT
-,TRBJ1-2,TRBV18,ASSPGTARSGYT
-,TRBJ2-1,TRBV5-1,ASSSLDGNNEQF
-,TRBJ2-1,TRBV19,ASSPESRLRSNEQF
TRBD1,TRBJ1-5,TRBV7-2,ASSVSTGNRQPQH
TRBD2,TRBJ2-2,TRBV7-8,ASAVVGGAGGELF
-,TRBJ2-3,TRBV21-1,ATDLELADTSTDTQY
-,TRBJ2-5,TRBV5-1,ASSLTPQGLETQY
-,TRBJ2-2,TRBV18,ASSRVHVNTGELF
TRBD1,TRBJ1-2,TRBV19,ASNPRQGPYGYT
TRBD2,TRBJ2-3,TRBV15,ATRLAGAGDTQY
TRBD1,TRBJ1-5,TRBV5-1,ASSLGQGSHQPQH
-,TRBJ1-1,TRBV18,ASSPPGRGEQAEAF
-,TRBJ1-6,TRBV6-6,ASSLAAGSGPVGSPLH
TRBD1,TRBJ2-2,TRBV11-2,ASSSRTGVEPGELF
TRBD1,TRBJ1-1,TRBV5-1,ASSLVGGDTEAF
-,TRBJ2-5,TRBV3-1/TRBV3-2,ASSQTERETQY
-,TRBJ1-2,TRBV7-9,ASSGQDNYGYT
-,TRBJ1-2,TRBV6-2/TRBV6-3,ASSPYRGPSYGYT
-,TRBJ2-7,TRBV10-1,ASSQGYEQY
-,TRBJ2-2,TRBV5-7,ASLGAVGELF
TRBD1,TRBJ2-1,TRBV6-5,ASSRLLQGTEQF
TRBD1,TRBJ1-5,TRBV7-2,ASSSTGNQPQH
-,TRBJ2-3,TRBV18,ASSPLASGTDTQY
TRBD1,TRBJ2-3,TRBV13,ASSRRQGSTDTQY
TRBD1,TRBJ2-7,TRBV7-8,ASIPGQGFEQY
TRBD2,TRBJ2-1,TRBV19,ASSFRGTSGASSYNEQF
-,TRBJ2-5,TRBV7-6,ASSLEARVTETQY
-,TRBJ1-1,TRBV7-9,ASSLGPQNTEAF
TRBD2,TRBJ2-3,TRBV3-1/TRBV3-2,ASSHRLAADTDTQY
TRBD2,TRBJ2-5,TRBV4-1,ASSQGLAGEETQY
-,TRBJ2-2,TRBV2,ASRRQNTGELF
-,TRBJ2-7,TRBV5-8,ASSLARGLGEQY
-,TRBJ1-1,TRBV6-5,ASSGFLLNTEAF
-,TRBJ2-2,TRBV5-4,ASSPDTGELF
-,TRBJ1-5,TRBV5-1,ASSPGGYSNQPQH
TRBD2,TRBJ2-7,TRBV7-8,ASSLAAGGGPSYEQY
-,TRBJ1-1,TRBV7-8,ASSLIQTLNTEAF
TRBD1,TRBJ1-5,TRBV19,ASSIGQGIYSNQPQH
-,TRBJ1-6,TRBV19,ASSMWIGNSPLH
TRBD1,TRBJ2-1,TRBV5-1,ASSLQGESSYNEQF
-,TRBJ1-1,TRBV2,ASRENPGLGEAF
TRBD2,TRBJ2-1,TRBV5-1,ASKVNSGGSYNEQF
TRBD1,TRBJ2-5,TRBV5-4,ASSQPGQQETQY
TRBD2,TRBJ2-1,TRBV7-9,ASSRTSGGATYNEQF
-,TRBJ1-2,TRBV5-1,ASSLGGCSNYGYT
-,TRBJ2-3,TRBV24-1,ATGTGDTDTQY
-,TRBJ1-6,TRBV6-5,ASSYGRWPLH
-,TRBJ2-1,TRBV27,ASSPTVSSYNEQF
-,TRBJ1-5,TRBV2,ASSASPEIMPQH
-,TRBJ2-3,TRBV24-1,ATRGNTDTQY